Here is one T cell receptor beta chain with its context. The data originate from a study of cytomegalovirus exposure and HLA in healthy donors. Trimming took 4 bases from V and 3 from J; bases not matched to a gene: 8. The CDR3 contains 15 residues. Germline lookup yields CDR1 MNHEY and CDR2 SVGAGI. Some clones are missing from TCRdb's copy, which holds only in-frame ones; the method was immunoSEQ multiplex PCR. In the table there are over 200,000 clones, less than 85% of which are singletons. Sequencing was done on a sample of PBMCs. The TCR originated in a young woman in good health and CMV-seronegative. The J gene is TRBJ1-1, the V gene TRBV6-5, with 7 positions matching TRBD1. CDR3 in DNA: TGTGCCAGCAGTTCCCCCCCAGGGGGGGACACTGAAGCTTTCTTT. This gives the protein CASSSPPGGDTEAFF.